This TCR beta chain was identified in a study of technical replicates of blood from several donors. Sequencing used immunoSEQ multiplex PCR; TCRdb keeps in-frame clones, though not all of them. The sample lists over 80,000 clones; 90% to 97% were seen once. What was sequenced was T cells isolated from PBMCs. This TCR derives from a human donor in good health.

The CDR3 reads CASSLQAAPNTGELFF. CDR3 DNA: TGTGCCAGCAGCTTACAGGCAGCACCGAACACCGGGGAGCTGTTTTTT. The V and J genes are TRBV7-6 and TRBJ2-2, with D uncertain. The germline gives CDR1 SGHVS, CDR2 FNYEAQ. V was pared by 2 bases and J by 0 bases, with 10 bases between. This CDR3 is built from 16 residues.